The 22 T cell receptor beta chains reported below all come from one sample, sequenced in a study of T cell changes during pregnancy in multiple sclerosis. Repertoires were generated with immunoSEQ multiplex PCR, while TCRdb's copy carries only in-frame clones and drops some. The repertoire holds 25,000 to 35,000 clones, with around 89% as singletons. The sample here was CD4+ T cells from peripheral blood mononuclear cells, taken in the third trimester of pregnancy. These TCRs come from a female donor in good health, enrolled as a control in a pregnancy study.

J is TRBJ1-2 and V is TRBV5-1, with 11 bases matching TRBD1. The CDR3 is 14 residues long. Germline lookup yields CDR1 SGHRS and CDR2 YFSETQ. The trim removed 4 bases at V and 8 bases at J, leaving 7 bases unmatched. Here the CDR3 reads CASSPDRGLEGYTF. Written as DNA, the CDR3 is TGCGCCAGCAGCCCGGACAGGGGGCTTGAGGGCTACACCTTC.

The chain couples TRBV6-1 to TRBJ1-5; D possibly corresponds to TRBD1 (5 bases). The CDR3 covers 13 residues. Trimming took off 8 bases at V and 6 bases at J, with 14 bases between the two ends. The germline gives CDR1 MNHNS, CDR2 SASEGT. Here the CDR3 DNA reads TGTGCCAGCGATACAGGAGGGACTCAGCCCCAGCATTTT. Its translation: CASDTGGTQPQHF.

The J gene is TRBJ1-3, the V gene TRBV4-2; perhaps TRBD1 as D (5 bases). Between the trimmed V and J ends, which lost 1 base and 4 bases, there was a span of 8 bases. Germline loops: CDR1 LGHNA, CDR2 YNFKEQ. This CDR3 spans 14 amino acids. CDR3 amino acids: CASSQGTRGNTIYF. The CDR3 DNA reads as TGTGCCAGCAGCCAAGGGACACGCGGAAACACCATATATTTT.

The J gene is TRBJ1-1, the V gene TRBV4-2; D uncertain. This CDR3 contains 15 residues. The V end was cut by 0 bases, the J end by 3 bases, with 11 bases between. CDR1 is LGHNA and CDR2 is YNFKEQ in the germline V gene. DNA for the CDR3: TGTGCCAGCAGCCAAGAACCCACCGGGGACACTGAAGCTTTCTTT. This translates into CASSQEPTGDTEAFF.

The J gene is TRBJ2-5, the V gene TRBV29-1; D gene ambiguous. The CDR3 totals 12 residues. Germline V CDR1 and CDR2: SQVTM, ANQGSEA. Trimming removed 4 bases from V and 2 bases from J, with 8 bases in between. The CDR3 DNA follows: TGCAGCGTTGGCCCCGGGCAAGAGACCCAGTACTTC. Protein: CSVGPGQETQYF.

J is TRBJ2-3 and V is TRBV5-1, with D possibly being TRBD2 (6 bases). Germline CDR1 is SGHRS and CDR2 is YFSETQ. Trimming stripped 0 bases from V and 10 bases from J, with 18 bases between. CDR3 size: 15 residues. Written as DNA, the CDR3 is TGCGCCAGCAGCTTGGCCCCGGGAGCCCAACTATCGCAGTATTTT. Translating it yields CASSLAPGAQLSQYF.

V is TRBV6-1 and J is TRBJ1-5; TRBD1 might be the D (6 bases). Trimming shortened V by 7 bases and J by 3 bases, and 13 bases separated the two germline ends. Per germline, CDR1 MNHNS and CDR2 SASEGT. The CDR3 runs to 14 residues. The CDR3 reads CASTWGGVNQPQHF. The CDR3 bases are TGTGCCAGCACCTGGGGGGGCGTCAATCAGCCCCAGCATTTT.

The chain carries TRBV2 and TRBJ2-1, with a possible D match to TRBD1 (5 bases). Trimming stripped 1 base from V and 10 bases from J, with 11 bases between. This CDR3 contains 13 residues. The germline gives CDR1 SNHLY, CDR2 FYNNEI. The CDR3 is CASSEGLGREQFF. In nucleotides, the CDR3 is TGTGCCAGCAGTGAAGGACTGGGGCGGGAGCAGTTCTTC.

V is TRBV30 and J is TRBJ1-2; 8 nucleotides agree with TRBD1. The CDR3 loop spans 12 amino acids. CDR1 and CDR2 from the germline V gene are GTSNPN and SVGIG (reference sequence). The V segment lost 0 bases and the J segment 9 bases; nucleotides outside the gene matches: 3. For the CDR3, the DNA is TGTGCCTGGAGTGTACGGACAGGGAGCTACACCTTC. Translated, it gives CAWSVRTGSYTF.

This chain joins TRBV30 and TRBJ1-5; 7 bases align to TRBD1. The CDR3 covers 15 residues. Germline trimming cut 1 base from V and 4 bases from J; bases unmatched to any gene: 7. Germline CDR1 GTSNPN, CDR2 SVGIG (reference sequence). CDR3 DNA sequence: TGTGCCTGGAGTGAGGGGGCGAATTTGAATCAGCCCCAGCATTTT. Translation gives CAWSEGANLNQPQHF.

This clone has a handful of counts. The rearrangement uses TRBV2 and TRBJ2-7; D is perhaps TRBD1 (5 bases). Germline V gene data show CDR1 as SNHLY and CDR2 as FYNNEI. Between the trimmed V and J ends, which lost 0 bases and 5 bases, there was a span of 14 bases. This CDR3 comprises 15 residues. The DNA for the CDR3 is TGTGCCAGCAGTGAAGCTGCGGCAGGGTTGAACGAGCAGTACTTC. It encodes CASSEAAAGLNEQYF.

Comments on this clone: The junction departs from the called germline gene at one end, perhaps through a read error. The chain recombines TRBV4-3 with TRBJ2-7, with TRBD1 identical over 9 bases. The CDR3 has 17 residues. Per the germline V gene, CDR1 is LGHNA and CDR2 is YSLEER. This chain's CDR3 is CASSRDYTGGDFYEQCF. DNA of the CDR3: TGCGCCAGCAGCCGGGATTATACAGGGGGCGATTTCTACGAGCAGTGCTTC.

The chain joins TRBV29-1 to TRBJ1-2, with 8 bases matching TRBD1. V was clipped by 4 bases and J by 6 bases; unmatched bases: 10. The CDR3 extends over 14 amino acids. Germline V gene sequence: CDR1 SQVTM, CDR2 ANQGSEA. The CDR3 DNA reads as TGCAGCGTTGGGGAGACAGGGGCACGACATGGCTACACCTTC. Encoded protein: CSVGETGARHGYTF. The full variable domain, completed using reference TRBV29-1 and TRBJ1-2, is SAVISQKPSRDICQRGTSLTIQCQVDSQVTMMFWYRQQPGQSLTLIATANQGSEATYESGFVIDKFPISRPNLTFSTLTVSNMSPEDSSIYLCSVGETGARHGYTFGSGTRLTVV.

This chain uses TRBV7-2 with TRBJ1-5; 9 bases are shared with TRBD1. V trimming: 5 bases; J trimming: 7 bases; junction bases outside the gene matches: 6. Germline V gene lookup returns CDR1 SGHTA and CDR2 FQGNSA. CDR3 length: 14 amino acids. The CDR3 nucleotides read TGTGCCAGCAGCACGGGACAGGGAGGCCAGCCCCAGCATTTT. It is translated as CASSTGQGGQPQHF.

The chain recombines TRBV10-3 with TRBJ1-1; 8 bases map to TRBD1. The CDR3 consists of 15 residues. Trimming removed 2 bases from V and 4 bases from J; junction bases left unmatched: 6. The germline gives CDR1 ENHRY, CDR2 SYGVKD. In DNA, the CDR3 is TGTGCCATCAGTGAGATGGCAGGGGGCTCCACTGAAGCTTTCTTT. This encodes CAISEMAGGSTEAFF.

The gene calls are TRBV11-2 and TRBJ1-1; 8 nucleotides align to TRBD1. V lost 6 bases to trimming and J lost 0 bases; unmatched junction nucleotides: 9. Looked up from germline, CDR1 is SGHAT and CDR2 is FQNNGV. The CDR3 extends over 16 amino acids. The CDR3 DNA sequence: TGTGCCAGCAGTAAGAACAGGGGGGGAATGAACACTGAAGCTTTCTTT. This codes for CASSKNRGGMNTEAFF.

The CDR3 nucleotides read TGTGCCAGCAGCTTGGACACAGGGGGCTCCCCGGAGCAGTACTTC. Encoded protein: CASSLDTGGSPEQYF. The chain couples TRBV5-4 to TRBJ2-7; 9 bases line up with TRBD1. The CDR3 contains 15 residues. Germline values: CDR1 SGHNT, CDR2 YYREEE (reference sequence). J was trimmed by 7 bases and V by 0 bases; bases with no gene match: 8.

V is TRBV4-2 and J is TRBJ2-7; D possibly corresponds to TRBD2 (6 bases). The germline V gene has CDR1 LGHNA and CDR2 YNFKEQ. The V and J ends lost 5 bases and 2 bases respectively, with 13 bases between them. The CDR3 is made up of 14 amino acids. The CDR3 reads CASSTSSVPYEQYF. The CDR3 bases are TGTGCCAGCAGCACCTCTAGCGTTCCCTACGAGCAGTACTTC.

This rearrangement joins TRBV29-1 to TRBJ1-1, with 8 bases identical to TRBD1. Germline values: CDR1 SQVTM, CDR2 ANQGSEA. J was trimmed by 5 bases and V by 6 bases; bases with no gene match: 8. CDR3 length: 13 residues. The CDR3 is CSVDRGGMTEAFF. CDR3 sequence (DNA): TGCAGCGTAGACAGGGGCGGGATGACTGAAGCTTTCTTT. The full variable domain, with the rest looked up from reference TRBV29-1 and TRBJ1-1, is SAVISQKPSRDICQRGTSLTIQCQVDSQVTMMFWYRQQPGQSLTLIATANQGSEATYESGFVIDKFPISRPNLTFSTLTVSNMSPEDSSIYLCSVDRGGMTEAFFGQGTRLTVV.

The gene calls are TRBV19 and TRBJ1-1; TRBD1 matches at 7 bases. Germline CDR1 is LNHDA and CDR2 is SQIVND (reference sequence). Trimming took 6 bases from V and 1 from J; bases not matched to a gene: 2. The CDR3 consists of 13 residues. The CDR3 loop is CASSGTANTEAFF. The CDR3 region has the DNA TGTGCCAGTAGCGGGACAGCGAACACTGAAGCTTTCTTT.

The rearrangement joins TRBV18 to TRBJ2-1; D may be TRBD2 (6 bases). Germline V gene data show CDR1 as KGHSH and CDR2 as LQKENI. This CDR3 is built from 13 residues. CDR3 region: CAAKGDFYNEQFF. The CDR3 coding sequence is TGTGCAGCGAAAGGGGACTTTTACAATGAGCAGTTCTTC.

This chain joins TRBV19 and TRBJ1-5, with TRBD1 matching 9 bases. Germline V lookup: CDR1 LNHDA, CDR2 SQIVND (reference sequence). J lost 2 bases, V lost 8 bases, and 13 bases had no gene match. The CDR3 is 17 amino acids. The CDR3 DNA is TGTGCCAGTGGTGACAGGGGGAAAGCAAAGGGCAATCAGCCCCAGCATTTT. Translation gives CASGDRGKAKGNQPQHF.